This T cell receptor (beta chain) was sequenced during a study of T cell responses to AZD1222 COVID-19 vaccine. The CDR3 covers 15 residues. Between the trimmed V and J ends, which lost 0 bases and 1 base, there was a span of 6 bases. Germline CDR1 is MRHNA and CDR2 is SNTAGT. This clone was counted once. Assay used: immunoSEQ multiplex PCR; TCRdb lists only in-frame clones, some missing. The sample has more than 95,000 clones, roughly 93% seen once; the top ten hold around 5%. The material sequenced was peripheral blood, taken on day 0 of AZD1222 vaccination. This TCR came from an adult in good health. The chain is built from TRBV6-4 and TRBJ2-2; the D call may be TRBD1 or TRBD2 (5 bases each). The CDR3 DNA follows: TGTGCCAGCAGTGACTCTGGGGGGAACACCGGGGAGCTGTTTTTT. The encoded protein is CASSDSGGNTGELFF.